The 15 T cell receptor beta chains presented below share a single source sample, sequenced in a study of cytomegalovirus exposure and HLA in healthy donors. It was with 60 Vbeta and 13 Jbeta primers that the PCR ran. TCRdb keeps only in-frame clones here, not all; method: immunoSEQ multiplex PCR. The repertoire includes about 160,000 clones, approximately 73% of them detected once, and 1.5% to 2% sits in the top ten. Input material: PBMCs. These receptor sequences come from a young woman in good health and CMV-seronegative.

This clone turned up a few times. The rearrangement links TRBV5-4 to TRBJ1-4; 7 bases are shared with TRBD1. With 7 bases clipped from V and 5 bases from J, the junction kept 14 bases outside the gene matches. The germline V gene has CDR1 SGHNT and CDR2 YYREEE (reference sequence). CDR3 size: 16 residues. For the CDR3, the DNA is TGTGCCAGCCGAAATGGTCTAACAGGGGTAAATGAAAAACTGTTTTTT. This translates into CASRNGLTGVNEKLFF.

The chain couples TRBV10-2 to TRBJ1-1; D gene uncertain. CDR3 size: 14 residues. Germline CDR1 is WSHSY and CDR2 is SAAADI. V lost 0 bases and J lost 0, with 5 bases in between. The CDR3 DNA reads TGCGCCAGCAGTGAGTCAAACATGAACACTGAAGCTTTCTTT. It codes for CASSESNMNTEAFF.

The table lists this clone with a count of one. The chain's CDR3 is CATRGDEGYGYTF. CDR3 sequence (DNA): TGTGCCACCAGGGGTGATGAGGGCTATGGCTACACCTTC. The chain joins TRBV15 to TRBJ1-2; no clear D. This CDR3 comprises 13 residues. Germline V lookup: CDR1 LNHNV, CDR2 YYDKDF (reference sequence). The ends were cut back, 6 bases at V and 4 bases at J, with 12 bases in the middle.

The V call is TRBV10-3, the J call TRBJ2-5; D might be TRBD2 (5 bases). Trimming removed 3 bases from V and 11 bases from J, with 13 bases in between. Germline V gene lookup returns CDR1 ENHRY and CDR2 SYGVKD. The length of the CDR3 is 12 residues. This chain's CDR3 is CAISESAWEQYF. The CDR3 DNA sequence: TGTGCCATCAGTGAATCAGCTTGGGAGCAGTACTTC.

The J gene is TRBJ2-7, the V gene TRBV6-1; D ambiguous. Trimming stripped 9 bases from V and 4 bases from J, with 22 bases between. Germline V CDR1 and CDR2: MNHNS, SASEGT. The CDR3 extends over 15 amino acids. CDR3 loop: CASIFKQKAAYEQYF. The CDR3 nucleotides read TGTGCCAGTATTTTCAAGCAGAAGGCGGCATACGAGCAGTACTTC.

The chain links TRBV27 to TRBJ1-1, with D hard to call. V gave up 6 bases and J gave up 5 bases, with 19 bases separating them. Germline CDR1 and CDR2: MNHEY and SMNVEV (reference sequence). The CDR3 has 15 amino acids. CDR3 protein: CASSYGADWGTEAFF. The DNA for the CDR3 is TGTGCCAGCAGCTATGGCGCGGACTGGGGAACTGAAGCTTTCTTT.

This rearrangement joins TRBV6-1 to TRBJ1-1, with a tentative D call TRBD1 (5 bases). CDR1 and CDR2 (germline): MNHNS, SASEGT. CDR3 length: 14 residues. The V end lost 6 bases, the J end lost 1 base, and 12 bases lay between the germline ends. CDR3 loop: CASSPGGANTEAFF. The CDR3 DNA reads as TGTGCCAGCAGCCCCGGAGGGGCGAACACTGAAGCTTTCTTT.

The chain uses TRBV27 and TRBJ2-3; maybe TRBD1 (5 bases). The V end was cut by 1 base, the J end by 2 bases, with 16 bases between. This CDR3 has 17 residues. The germline CDR1 and CDR2 sequences are MNHEY and SMNVEV (reference sequence). The CDR3 nucleotides are TGTGCCAGCAGTTTATTCAGTGGCAGGGCCCCCACAGATACGCAGTATTTT. Translated, it gives CASSLFSGRAPTDTQYF.

The chain joins TRBV5-6 to TRBJ2-5; TRBD2 is a possible D gene (6 bases). The germline V and J ends were trimmed by 1 base and 5 bases, with 21 bases remaining between them. This CDR3 contains 17 residues. The germline gives CDR1 SGHDT, CDR2 YYEEEE. The DNA for the CDR3 is TGTGCCAGCAGCTTGAGGCCGGAGGGACGCAAGCCGGAGACCCAGTACTTC. Translated, it gives CASSLRPEGRKPETQYF.

This chain uses TRBV5-1 with TRBJ2-1, with 7 bases that match TRBD2. The V and J ends lost 1 base and 8 bases, in that order; junction bases with no gene match: 9. This CDR3 contains 15 residues. CDR1 SGHRS and CDR2 YFSETQ come from the germline V gene. CDR3 amino acids: CASSLMAGARDEQFF. The CDR3 DNA follows: TGCGCCAGCAGCTTGATGGCGGGAGCTAGGGATGAGCAGTTCTTC.

This clone was found once. The chain joins TRBV9 to TRBJ2-5, with 10 bases lining up with TRBD2. Germline assignment: CDR1 SGDLS and CDR2 YYNGEE. The CDR3 has 18 residues. The V and J ends lost 0 bases and 4 bases, in that order; junction bases with no gene match: 12. The CDR3 loop reads CASSVGWSSGGGAETQYF. In DNA, the CDR3 is TGTGCCAGCAGCGTAGGTTGGTCTAGCGGGGGTGGGGCAGAGACCCAGTACTTC.

The chain carries TRBV7-2 and TRBJ2-5; 9 bases agree with TRBD1. Judging by the DNA end, TRBJ2-7 fits better; the J call may be wrong. The CDR3 contains 14 residues. The germline CDR1 and CDR2 sequences are SGHTA and FQGNSA. CDR3 region: CASSPGQGPYEQYF. The CDR3 nucleotides read TGTGCCAGCAGCCCAGGACAGGGGCCCTACGAGCAGTACTTC.

The chain joins TRBV7-9 to TRBJ1-2; 10 bases agree with TRBD1. This CDR3 spans 19 amino acids. The germline gives CDR1 SEHNR, CDR2 FQNEAQ (reference sequence). Trimming removed 0 bases from V and 0 bases from J; junction bases left unmatched: 10. The CDR3 DNA is TGTGCCAGCAGCTTAGCCGGGACAGGGGTCAGCCTTCCTAACTATGGCTACACCTTC. It is translated as CASSLAGTGVSLPNYGYTF.

J is TRBJ1-2 and V is TRBV29-1; a possible D gene is TRBD1 (6 bases). From germline, CDR1 is SQVTM and CDR2 ANQGSEA. Trimming took 5 bases from V and 3 from J, leaving 13 bases between them. CDR3 length equals 13 residues. This CDR3 reads CSVLRGADYGYTF. For the CDR3, the DNA is TGCAGCGTTCTTCGGGGGGCGGACTATGGCTACACCTTC.

This chain links TRBV5-6 with TRBJ2-4, with 10 positions matching TRBD1. This CDR3 has 14 residues. The J segment lost 6 bases and the V segment lost 5 bases, leaving 5 bases of the junction unmatched. The germline V gene has CDR1 SGHDT and CDR2 YYEEEE. CDR3 region: CASRKGQGPNIQYF. The CDR3 nucleotides are TGTGCCAGCAGGAAGGGACAGGGGCCAAACATTCAGTACTTC.